This is a list of T cell receptor beta chains from one sample in a study of identical twins. TCRdb called the 5' RACE reads again in MiXCR, with one record for every CDR3 protein. The sample lists 350,000 or so distinct CDR3 sequences; over 9% were seen once. The same specimen was also included in a second study, on yellow fever vaccine responses in identical twins.

The material sequenced was CD8+ T cells sorted from blood. These receptors were taken from a woman under 30 in good health. Each CDR3 is given with its conserved first and last residue. D genes are given only for firm matches. A clone size is listed for some rows: how often the clone was seen (once, few, many), or a class if it is expanded.

j_call | clone_size | v_call | d_call | cdr3_aa | cdr3_nt
TRBJ1-4 | few | TRBV7-9 | . | CASSQRGGETNEKLFF | TGTGCCAGCAGCCAACGAGGGGGAGAAACTAATGAAAAACTGTTTTTT
TRBJ2-7 | . | TRBV10-2 | . | CASGDYQYF | TGCGCCAGCGGGGATTACCAGTACTTC
TRBJ2-1 | . | TRBV12-5 | . | CASGLDRNEQFF | TGTGCTAGTGGTTTGGACAGGAATGAGCAGTTCTTC
TRBJ2-2 | few | TRBV19 | . | CASSILNTGELFF | TGTGCCAGTAGTATCCTGAACACCGGGGAGCTGTTTTTT
TRBJ1-1 | few | TRBV11-3 | TRBD1 | CASGGRGWSEAFF | TGTGCCAGCGGCGGCAGGGGGTGGTCTGAAGCTTTCTTT
TRBJ2-2 | few | TRBV7-9 | TRBD2 | CASSLGTSVAGELFF | TGTGCCAGCAGCCTCGGGACTAGTGTCGCCGGGGAGCTGTTTTTT
TRBJ2-2 | many | TRBV4-1 | . | CASSQVGSSNTGELFF | TGCGCCAGCAGCCAAGTGGGCAGTTCGAACACCGGGGAGCTGTTTTTT
TRBJ2-5 | . | TRBV12-3/TRBV12-4 | . | CASGKGETQYF | TGTGCCAGCGGAAAAGGAGAGACCCAGTACTTC
TRBJ2-1 | . | TRBV9 | . | CASSAGGWGRNEQFF | TGTGCCAGCAGCGCCGGAGGATGGGGGAGGAATGAGCAGTTCTTC
TRBJ2-3 | few | TRBV11-2 | . | CASSLAVWRTDTQYF | TGTGCCAGCAGCTTAGCAGTGTGGCGCACAGATACGCAGTATTTT
TRBJ2-5 | few | TRBV4-2 | TRBD2 | CASSQDPGLGGVTQYF | TGTGCCAGCAGCCAAGACCCGGGACTAGGGGGGGTGACCCAGTACTTC
TRBJ1-1 | . | TRBV29-1 | . | CSVEGGSDSNTEAFF | TGCAGCGTTGAAGGGGGGTCAGACAGTAACACTGAAGCTTTCTTT
TRBJ1-4 | few | TRBV12-3/TRBV12-4 | . | CASSYGDEKLFF | TGTGCCAGCAGTTATGGTGATGAAAAACTGTTTTTT
TRBJ2-1 | . | TRBV7-8 | . | CASSLSQRDNEQFF | TGTGCCAGCAGCTTATCCCAGCGGGACAATGAGCAGTTCTTC
TRBJ2-7 | few | TRBV7-3 | TRBD2 | CASSLVGGLAGGRNNEQYF | TGTGCCAGCAGCTTAGTTGGCGGACTAGCGGGAGGGAGAAATAACGAGCAGTACTTC
TRBJ2-2 | . | TRBV7-2 | . | CASSDKPGDTNTGELFF | TGTGCCAGCAGCGATAAGCCGGGGGACACGAACACCGGGGAGCTGTTTTTT
TRBJ2-7 | once | TRBV28 | . | CASIQGEGYEQYF | TGTGCCAGCATTCAGGGGGAGGGGTACGAGCAGTACTTC